Listed below are T cell receptor beta chains from one sample, sequenced in a study of blood T cell repertoires in COVID-19. Produced via immunoSEQ multiplex PCR; TCRdb's table is partial and in-frame only. The sample carries some 200,000 clones, approximately 84% recorded once. Sequenced sample: peripheral blood. The receptors were gathered from a woman in her forties or fifties with active or convalescent COVID-19. Each CDR3 is given without its conserved first and last residue. The D gene is left open where the match is weak.

>TRBJ1-5|TRBV30|NA
AWSVQSNQPQH
>TRBJ1-5|TRBV10-3|NA
AISVGRSQNNQPQH
>TRBJ2-3|TRBV7-6|NA
ASSSTGRYLTDTQY
>TRBJ1-2|TRBV30|NA
AWTGGAGYGYT
>TRBJ1-6|TRBV9|TRBD1
ASSGDRYNSPLH
>TRBJ2-1|TRBV7-9|TRBD2
ASQRGDNEQF
>TRBJ2-3|TRBV19|NA
ASSSPGADTQY
>TRBJ2-3|TRBV13|NA
ASSASSGTDTQY
>TRBJ2-7|TRBV2|NA
ATSRAYEQY
>TRBJ2-1|TRBV5-1|NA
ASSSNTGNEQF
>TRBJ2-6|TRBV6-5|NA
ASSRSGANVLT
>TRBJ2-6|TRBV30|NA
ATTPDSPGVGANVLT
>TRBJ2-2|TRBV10-3|TRBD1
AISLQGAPAGELF
>TRBJ1-6|TRBV11-1|NA
ASSLGQSSYNSPLH
>TRBJ2-2|TRBV27|TRBD2
ASSVIAGSTGELF
>TRBJ1-6|TRBV13|TRBD1
ASSPGGHSPLH
>TRBJ2-3|TRBV9|NA
ASTKRALSTDTQY
>TRBJ2-5|TRBV9|TRBD2
ASSARGTSGRGGQETQY
>TRBJ2-2|TRBV6-4|NA
ASTEDAGNTGELF
>TRBJ2-7|TRBV10-3|NA
AISMTSLDEQY
>TRBJ2-1|TRBV9|TRBD2
ASSVAGGSYNEQF
>TRBJ1-3|TRBV5-1|NA
ASSLDRTSGNTIY
>TRBJ1-2|TRBV7-2|TRBD1
ASSLLPGQGSTNYGYT
>TRBJ1-1|TRBV18|NA
ASSSDSLNTEAF
>TRBJ2-5|TRBV5-6|TRBD2
ASSTGLAEETQY
>TRBJ2-7|TRBV2|TRBD2
ASRVQVSGSTYEQY
>TRBJ1-2|TRBV24-1|NA
ATSDGVWGYT
>TRBJ1-5|TRBV10-3|TRBD1
AISEGGTGGGQPQH
>TRBJ1-1|TRBV18|NA
ASSPRAGGRNTEAF
>TRBJ1-4|TRBV5-1|TRBD1
ASSSGGEKLF
>TRBJ1-6|TRBV5-1|NA
ASSLTGSSYNSPLH